This T cell receptor beta chain was retrieved from a study of tumor-infiltrating lymphocytes in localized non-small cell lung cancer. The length of the CDR3 is 17 residues. Only in-frame clones appear in the TCRdb table, and some are missing; sequencing was by immunoSEQ multiplex PCR. The sample yields roughly 24,000 clones, roughly three fifths seen once. This chain uses TRBV21-1 with TRBJ1-5. TRBV21-1 is a pseudogene. The sample taken for sequencing was lung tumor tissue. The clonotype was recovered from a human donor with non-small cell lung cancer. Here the CDR3 DNA reads TGTGCCAGCAGCTCCCCGAACAGGGAGGAGGGCAATCAGCCCCAGCATTTT. It specifies CASSSPNREEGNQPQHF.